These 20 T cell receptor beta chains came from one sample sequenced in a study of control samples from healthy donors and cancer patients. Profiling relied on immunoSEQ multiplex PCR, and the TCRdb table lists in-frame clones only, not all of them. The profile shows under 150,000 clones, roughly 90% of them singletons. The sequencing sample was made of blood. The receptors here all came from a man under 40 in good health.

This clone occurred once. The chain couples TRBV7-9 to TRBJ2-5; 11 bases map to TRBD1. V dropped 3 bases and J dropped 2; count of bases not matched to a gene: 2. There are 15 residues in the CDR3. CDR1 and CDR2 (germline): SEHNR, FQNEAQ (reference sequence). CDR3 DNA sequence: TGTGCCAGCAGCTTCGGACAGGGGGCGCAAGAGACCCAGTACTTC. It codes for CASSFGQGAQETQYF.

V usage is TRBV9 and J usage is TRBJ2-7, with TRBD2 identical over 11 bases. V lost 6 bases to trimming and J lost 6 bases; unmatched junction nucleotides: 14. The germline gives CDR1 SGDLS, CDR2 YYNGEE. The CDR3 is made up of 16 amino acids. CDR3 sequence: CASTYGLAGGITEQYF. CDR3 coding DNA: TGTGCCAGCACTTACGGCCTAGCGGGAGGAATTACCGAGCAGTACTTC.

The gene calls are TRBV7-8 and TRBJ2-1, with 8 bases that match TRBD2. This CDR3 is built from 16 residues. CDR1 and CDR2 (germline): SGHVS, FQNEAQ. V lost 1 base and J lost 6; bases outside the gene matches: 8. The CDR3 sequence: CASSLGAGGMVNEQFF. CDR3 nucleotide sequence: TGTGCCAGCAGCTTAGGGGCGGGAGGTATGGTCAATGAGCAGTTCTTC.

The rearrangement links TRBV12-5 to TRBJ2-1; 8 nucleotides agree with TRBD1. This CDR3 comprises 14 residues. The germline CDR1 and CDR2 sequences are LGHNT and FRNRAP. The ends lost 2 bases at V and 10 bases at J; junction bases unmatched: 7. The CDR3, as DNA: TGTGCTAGTGGTTTGAGAGAGGACAGGGAGGAGCAGTTCTTC. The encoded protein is CASGLREDREEQFF.

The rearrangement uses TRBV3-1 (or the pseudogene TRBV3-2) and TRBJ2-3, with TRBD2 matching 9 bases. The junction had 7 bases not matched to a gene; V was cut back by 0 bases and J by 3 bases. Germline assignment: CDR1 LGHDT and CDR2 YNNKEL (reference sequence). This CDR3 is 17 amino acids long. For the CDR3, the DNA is TGTGCCAGCAGCCAAGAGTTGCGGGAGGGCCCAACAGATACGCAGTATTTT. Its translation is CASSQELREGPTDTQYF.

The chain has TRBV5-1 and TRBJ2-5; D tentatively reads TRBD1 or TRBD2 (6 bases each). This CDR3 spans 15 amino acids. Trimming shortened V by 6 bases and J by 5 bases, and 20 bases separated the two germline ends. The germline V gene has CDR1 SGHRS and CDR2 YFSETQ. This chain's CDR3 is CASTVGGEKGETQYF. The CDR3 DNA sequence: TGCGCCAGCACGGTCGGGGGCGAAAAGGGCGAGACCCAGTACTTC.

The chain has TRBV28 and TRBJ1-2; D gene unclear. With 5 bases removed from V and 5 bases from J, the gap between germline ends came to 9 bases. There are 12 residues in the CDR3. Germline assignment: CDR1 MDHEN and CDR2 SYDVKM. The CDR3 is CASSPKLYGYTF. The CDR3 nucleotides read TGTGCCAGCAGTCCCAAACTATATGGCTACACCTTC.

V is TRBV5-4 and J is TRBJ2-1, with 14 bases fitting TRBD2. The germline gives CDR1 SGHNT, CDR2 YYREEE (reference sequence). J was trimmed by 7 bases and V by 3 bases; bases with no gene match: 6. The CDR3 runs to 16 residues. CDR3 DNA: TGTGCCAGCAGCTCGGGGACTAGCGGGAGACGGAATGAGCAGTTCTTC. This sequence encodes CASSSGTSGRRNEQFF.

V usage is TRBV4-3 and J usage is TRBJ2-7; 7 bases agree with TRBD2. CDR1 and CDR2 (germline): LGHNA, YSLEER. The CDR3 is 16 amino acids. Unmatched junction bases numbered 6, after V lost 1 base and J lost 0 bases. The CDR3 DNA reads TGCGCCAGCAGCCAAGTTCCTAGCGGTAGCTCCTACGAGCAGTACTTC. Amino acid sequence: CASSQVPSGSSYEQYF.

This chain's CDR3 is CASSEVAGEAGELFF. The CDR3 DNA sequence: TGTGCCAGCAGTGAAGTAGCGGGAGAGGCCGGGGAGCTGTTTTTT. The V and J genes are TRBV6-1 and TRBJ2-2; 9 bases are shared with TRBD2. V lost 1 base and J lost 6; bases outside the gene matches: 3. The germline V gene encodes CDR1 MNHNS and CDR2 SASEGT. This CDR3 is 15 amino acids long.

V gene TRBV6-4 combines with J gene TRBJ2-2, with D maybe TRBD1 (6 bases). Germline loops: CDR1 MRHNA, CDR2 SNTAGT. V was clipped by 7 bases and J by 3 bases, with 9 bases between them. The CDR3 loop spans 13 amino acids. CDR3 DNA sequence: TGTGCCAGCAAACAGGGCTACACCGGGGAGCTGTTTTTT. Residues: CASKQGYTGELFF.

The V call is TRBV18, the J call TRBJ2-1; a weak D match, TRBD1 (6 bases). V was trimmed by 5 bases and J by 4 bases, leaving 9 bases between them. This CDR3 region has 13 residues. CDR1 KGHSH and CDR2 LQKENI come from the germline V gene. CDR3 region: CASSTTGYNEQFF. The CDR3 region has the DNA TGTGCCAGCTCAACGACAGGTTACAATGAGCAGTTCTTC.

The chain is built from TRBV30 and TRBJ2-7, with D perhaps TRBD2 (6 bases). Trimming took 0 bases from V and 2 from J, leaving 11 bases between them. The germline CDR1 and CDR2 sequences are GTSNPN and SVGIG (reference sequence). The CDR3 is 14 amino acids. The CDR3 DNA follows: TGTGCCTGGAGTGTACTAGGCGGGACCTACGAGCAGTACTTC. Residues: CAWSVLGGTYEQYF.

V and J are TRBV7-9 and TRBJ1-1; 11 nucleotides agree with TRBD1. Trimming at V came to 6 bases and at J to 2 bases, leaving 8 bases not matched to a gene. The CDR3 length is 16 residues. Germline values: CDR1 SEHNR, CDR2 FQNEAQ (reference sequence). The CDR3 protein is CASRGRTGGRNTEAFF. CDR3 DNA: TGTGCCAGCAGAGGTCGGACAGGGGGCCGTAACACTGAAGCTTTCTTT. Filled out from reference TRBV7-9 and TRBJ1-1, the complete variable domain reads DTGVSQNPRHKITKRGQNVTFRCDPISEHNRLYWYRQTLGQGPEFLTYFQNEAQLEKSRLLSDRFSAERPKGSFSTLEIQRTEQGDSAMYLCASRGRTGGRNTEAFFGQGTRLTVV.

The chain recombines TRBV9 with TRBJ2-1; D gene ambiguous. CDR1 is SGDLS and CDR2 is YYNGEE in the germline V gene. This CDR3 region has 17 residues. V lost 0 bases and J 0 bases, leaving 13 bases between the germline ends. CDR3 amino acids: CASSVVASRSSYNEQFF. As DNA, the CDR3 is TGTGCCAGCAGCGTAGTTGCTTCCAGGAGCTCCTACAATGAGCAGTTCTTC.

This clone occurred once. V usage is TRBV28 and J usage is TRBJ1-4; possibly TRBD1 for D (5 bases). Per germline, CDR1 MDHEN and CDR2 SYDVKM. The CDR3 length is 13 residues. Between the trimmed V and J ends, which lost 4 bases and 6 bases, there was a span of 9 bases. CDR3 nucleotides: TGTGCCAGCAGTTCGCGCAGGGATGAAAAACTGTTTTTT. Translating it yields CASSSRRDEKLFF.

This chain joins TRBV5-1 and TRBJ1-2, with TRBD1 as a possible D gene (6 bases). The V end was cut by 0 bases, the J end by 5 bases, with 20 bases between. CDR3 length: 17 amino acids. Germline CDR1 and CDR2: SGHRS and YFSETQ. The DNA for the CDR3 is TGCGCCAGCAGCTTGGGGTCGGGCGGGACATCCCTTTATGGCTACACCTTC. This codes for CASSLGSGGTSLYGYTF.

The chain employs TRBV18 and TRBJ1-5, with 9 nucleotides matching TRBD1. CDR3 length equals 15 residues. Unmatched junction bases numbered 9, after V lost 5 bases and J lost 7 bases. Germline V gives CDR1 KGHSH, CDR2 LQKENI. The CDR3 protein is CASSLGQGLGQPQHF. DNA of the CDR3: TGTGCCAGCTCATTGGGACAGGGCTTGGGGCAGCCCCAGCATTTT.

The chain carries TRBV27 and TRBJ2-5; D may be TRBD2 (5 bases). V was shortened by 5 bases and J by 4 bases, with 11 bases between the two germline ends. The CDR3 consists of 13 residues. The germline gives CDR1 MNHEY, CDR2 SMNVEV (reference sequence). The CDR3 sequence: CASSTHSVETQYF. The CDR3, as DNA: TGTGCCAGCAGTACCCATAGCGTAGAGACCCAGTACTTC.

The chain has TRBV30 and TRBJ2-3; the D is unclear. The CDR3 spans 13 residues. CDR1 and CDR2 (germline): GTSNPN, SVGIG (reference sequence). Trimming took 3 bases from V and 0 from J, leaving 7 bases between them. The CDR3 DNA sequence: TGTGCCTGGAGGGGTGCTAGCACAGATACGCAGTATTTT. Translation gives CAWRGASTDTQYF.